What follows describes a single T cell receptor beta chain. The target antigen is unknown. This specimen comes from a study of T cell repertoires in cytomegalovirus infection. Across the study: Public TCR beta signatures indicated both CMV infection and matching HLA type. Study conclusions and caveats: Cumulative public TCR beta family frequency identified CMV carriers with the relevant HLA. The study found HLA-C-restricted CMV-specific TCR beta clonotypes dominating the ex vivo response.

MiXCR, applied by TCRdb to the reads, yields one record per CDR3 protein. The sample yields fewer than 300,000 distinct CDR3 sequences, about 25% seen once. CDR3 length equals 15 residues. In germline, CDR1 is MNHEY, CDR2 SVGAGI. The J segment lost 6 bases and the V segment lost 5 bases, leaving 7 bases of the junction unmatched. The origin of this receptor is a human donor in good health (CMV status not recorded). Some clones in this sample may be carry-over from other donors' samples. Sequenced input: PBMCs. The gene calls are TRBV6-5 and TRBJ2-2; 9 nucleotides agree with TRBD2. The CDR3, as DNA: TGTGCCAGCAGTCATTCGGCGGGGGGGCCCGGGGAGCTGTTTTTT. It encodes CASSHSAGGPGELFF.